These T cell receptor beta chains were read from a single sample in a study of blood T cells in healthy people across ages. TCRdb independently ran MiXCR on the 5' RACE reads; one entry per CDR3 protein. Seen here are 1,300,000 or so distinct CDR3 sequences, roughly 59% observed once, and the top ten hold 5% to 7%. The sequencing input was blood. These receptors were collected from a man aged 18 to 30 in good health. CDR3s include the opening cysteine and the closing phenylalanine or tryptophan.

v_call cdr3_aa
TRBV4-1 CASSQDVISEQCF
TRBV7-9 CASSKGQADEQYF
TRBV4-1 CASSQLAGEINEQYF
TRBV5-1 CASSSQGPVSGANVLTF
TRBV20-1 CSASRGGSEQFF
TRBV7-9 CASSQSGRGYSYEQYF
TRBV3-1 CASSQPGETWQYF
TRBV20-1 CSATKGTDTQYF
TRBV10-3 CAISQTGHPYEQYF
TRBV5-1 CASSLAERVLWYEQYF
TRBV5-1 CASSPPGDNYGYTF
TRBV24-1 CATSGGDSNQPQHF
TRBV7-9 CASSFVGGNEDTGELFF
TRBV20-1 CSARGPQTSGGLTFVYNEQFF
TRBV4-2 CASTIAGGETQYF
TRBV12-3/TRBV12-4 CASSLGYTRYEQYF
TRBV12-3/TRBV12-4 CASSVGTGYGYTF
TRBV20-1 CSARDRGRFPETQYF
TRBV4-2 CASAGQGKDTQYF
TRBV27 CTSSPTPDSYEQYF
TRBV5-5 CACCPGTGGEEQYF
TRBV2 CASSVKGLAGPASTDTQYF
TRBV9 CASSPSGRADYNEQFF
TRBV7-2 CASSLPPLTGGTLHTQYF
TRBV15 CATRRPSTDTQYF
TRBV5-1 CASSPPRQENYGYTF
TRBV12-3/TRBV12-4 CASSSTVWNTEAFF
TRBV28 CAGNRRDNTDTQYF
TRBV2 CASNGGLAVAGELFF